This T cell receptor beta chain was sequenced during a study of beta chain features in type 1 diabetes. CDR1 is SNHLY and CDR2 is FYNNEI in the germline V gene. This CDR3 contains 13 residues. V lost 8 bases to trimming and J lost 4 bases, with 12 bases between them. Every bit of the isolated RNA underwent reverse transcription, so sequencing read expressed TCRB transcripts. Sequencing was performed with immunoSEQ multiplex PCR; in TCRdb, only in-frame clones are kept and a portion is missing. The table shows about 370,000 clones, with about 15% occurring only once. V and J are TRBV2 and TRBJ1-5; TRBD1 might be the D (5 bases). The sequence came from a woman under 30 in good health. The sample was naive CD4+ T cells from blood. The CDR3 loop reads CASGRGVNQPQHF. DNA for the CDR3: TGTGCCAGCGGACGGGGGGTGAATCAGCCCCAGCATTTT.